These 4 T cell receptor beta chains originate from one sample sequenced in a study of T cell repertoires in cytomegalovirus infection. Each CDR3 protein gets one entry after TCRdb re-called the reads with MiXCR. The sample lists hundreds of thousands of distinct CDR3 sequences; roughly 15% were seen once. Sequenced: PBMCs. These receptor sequences come from a human donor in good health (CMV status not recorded). Some clones in this sample may be carry-over from other donors' samples.

The V and J genes are TRBV4-2 and TRBJ2-7, with TRBD1 as a possible D gene (6 bases). The CDR3 runs to 15 residues. CDR1 is LGHNA and CDR2 is YNFKEQ in the germline V gene. The germline V and J ends were trimmed by 3 bases and 4 bases, with 16 bases remaining between them. In nucleotides, the CDR3 is TGTGCCAGCAGCCAGGAGAAGGACAGCTCTTACGAGCAGTACTTC. It codes for CASSQEKDSSYEQYF.

This clonotype was detected only a few times. This rearrangement joins TRBV28 to TRBJ2-1; D is unclear. The germline gives CDR1 MDHEN, CDR2 SYDVKM. The CDR3 totals 14 residues. Deletions cut 7 bases from V and 2 bases from J, with 12 bases between. CDR3 sequence reads: CASTVGYAYNEQFF. In nucleotides, the CDR3 is TGTGCCAGCACTGTGGGTTACGCCTACAATGAGCAGTTCTTC. Combining the CDR3 with reference TRBV28 and TRBJ2-1 gives the whole variable domain DVKVTQSSRYLVKRTGEKVFLECVQDMDHENMFWYRQDPGLGLRLIYFSYDVKMKEKGDIPEGYSVSREKKERFSLILESASTNQTSMYLCASTVGYAYNEQFFGPGTRLTVL.

This clonotype was counted only a few times. The rearrangement uses TRBV20-1 and TRBJ1-1; 7 nucleotides line up with TRBD1. The CDR3 has 13 amino acids. Germline CDR1 is DFQATT and CDR2 is SNEGSKA (reference sequence). The junction had 12 bases not matched to a gene; V was cut back by 6 bases and J by 8 bases. In nucleotides, the CDR3 is TGCAGTGCCCTGGACGGACAGGCGCTGGAAGCTTTCTTT. This codes for CSALDGQALEAFF.

This chain links TRBV6-6 with TRBJ2-7, with 7 nucleotides matching TRBD2. The junction had 2 bases not matched to a gene; V was cut back by 5 bases and J by 4 bases. The CDR3 covers 12 residues. Per the germline V gene, CDR1 is MNHNY and CDR2 is SVGAGI (reference sequence). The CDR3 DNA reads TGTGCCAGCAGTATGGGGGGGTACGAGCAGTACTTC. This translates into CASSMGGYEQYF.